Included here is one T cell receptor (beta chain) sequence, with context. This clonotype is large (0.1 to 1%) in terms of sample share. What antigen it recognizes has not been identified. Base-call qualities are not available, and no considerably larger clone is one nucleotide away. The data originate from a study. The germline V gene provides CDR1 SGHTA and CDR2 FQGTGA. Relative to germline, V is 3 bases shorter and J is 9 bases shorter, with 13 bases between their ends. The CDR3 spans 13 residues, from the cysteine through the phenylalanine. Only the CDR3 part of the read is kept: 39 bases, read in frame from the first base. Instrument used: Illumina MiSeq. The public reads were run again by TCRdb, first through fastp at Q25 and then through MiXCR, and only productive beta chains were kept. Rows merge per CDR3 protein into single entries with the most common DNA and genes. In this sample the table shows thousands of distinct CDR3 sequences, about 9.6% of which occur a single time. The ten largest clones represent about 6.5% of the sample.

The material sequenced was CD4+ T cells from synovial fluid. The chain employs TRBV7-3 and TRBJ2-3; the D gene cannot be named for sure. This TCR derives from a human donor with rheumatoid arthritis. The CDR3 reads as follows: CASSFSPDGTQYF. The nucleotide sequence is TGTGCCAGCAGCTTCTCACCAGATGGCACGCAGTATTTT.